The source of this T cell receptor (beta chain) is a study of early T cells in non-severe SARS-CoV-2 infection. Whole-study context: Sequencing was performed on bulk RNA from unsorted whole blood, leaving chains unpaired.

Researchers attached unique molecular identifiers to individual cDNA molecules. One entry per CDR3 protein results from TCRdb running MiXCR on the 5' RACE reads. Of tens of thousands of distinct CDR3 sequences in the sample, roughly a tenth were seen once. The CDR3 sequence is 16 residues long. CDR1 is DFQATT and CDR2 is SNEGSKA in the germline V gene (reference sequence). Deletions cut 5 bases from V and 9 bases from J, with 26 bases between. There are many counts of this clonotype. This clonotype was obtained from an adult who was a healthcare worker with PCR-confirmed SARS-CoV-2 infection or an uninfected control (not recorded which). What was sequenced was whole blood. The genes are TRBV20-1 and TRBJ2-4; possibly TRBD1 for D (6 bases). The CDR3 is CSAGSIKTGFRAIQYF. CDR3 DNA: TGCAGTGCTGGATCCATTAAAACAGGGTTCAGAGCCATTCAGTACTTC.